What follows describes a single T cell receptor beta chain. What it binds is unknown. Sampling of blood occurred at baseline, cycle 4 day 1, and cycle 7 day 1. This specimen comes from a study of OX40 agonist ivuxolimab in advanced cancers. Study-wide results and caveats: Circulating CD4+ and CD8+ T cells showed clonal expansion by week 6 at 0.1 to 3.0 mg/kg. On average, a greater number of expanded clones characterised CD8+ T cells relative to CD4+. Low clonal expansion, among the lowest seen, marked partial responders at 0.1-3.0 mg/kg.

CDR1 and CDR2 (germline): SGHRS, YFSETQ. The length of the CDR3 is 16 residues. The V gene end was trimmed by 3 bases and the J gene end by 4 bases; junction bases not matched to a gene: 5. Only in-frame clones appear in the TCRdb table, and some are missing; sequencing was by immunoSEQ multiplex PCR. The data contain about 55,000 clones, 80% of them seen just once; the ten biggest clones take up roughly 4%. The source material was CD4+ or CD8+ T cells sorted from blood, sampled in a trial of the OX40 agonist ivuxolimab. The receptor comes from an adult with an advanced solid tumor such as melanoma, head and neck, liver or kidney cancer. This sequence joins TRBV5-1 and TRBJ2-2; 11 bases align to TRBD2. CDR3 in DNA: TGCGCCAGCAGCTCCCAGACTAGCGGGGCCACCGGGGAGCTGTTTTTT. This codes for CASSSQTSGATGELFF.